This T cell receptor beta chain was documented in a study of blood T cell repertoires in COVID-19 (dated by TCRdb to the early 2020s). Study-wide context: Collaborator samples came from the United States, Italy and Spain and covered acute and convalescent phases of COVID-19. The prospective study material was composed of cDNA or gDNA derived from T cells, B-cell-depleted T cells, or PBMCs. Subjects who had been exposed to COVID-19, were actively infected with it, or had recovered from it provided the deeply sampled blood TCRbeta repertoires that made up the dataset. The repertoires were released in a freely available public database meant as a resource for research on the immune response to SARS-CoV-2. The samples were drawn from the first 160 participants of the ongoing ImmuneRACE study and from under 1,500 subjects provided by 6 global collaborators. The sample metadata nearly always contained a de-identified subject ID, COVID-19 status, age in years and sex. HLA class I and class II types, where available, came from metadata supplied by the sample provider rather than from assay-based typing.

Worth noting for this clone: Which antigen it targets is not known. No clone much larger than this one lies a single base away; base qualities are absent.

After removal of 7 bases from V and 2 bases from J, the junction retains 10 bases not matched to a gene. The CDR3 runs 15 amino acids, cysteine and phenylalanine included. Only CDR3 DNA remains: 45 bases, in frame from the first base. The germline V gene gives CDR1 as SGHRS and CDR2 as YFSETQ. Each collaborating institution followed its own protocols to collect whole blood in K2EDTA tubes. For TCRbeta analysis, collaborator samples were shipped as frozen whole blood, as isolated PBMCs, or as DNA extracted from either sample type. Results the study describes overall, beyond this receptor: How much clinical and demographic metadata was included differed by source and by participant, and the metadata was provided uncurated.

TCRbeta CDR3 regions were amplified from genomic DNA using the immunoSEQ Assay, a bias-controlled multiplex PCR. The authors' analysis ran thus. Nucleated cell counts per sample were estimated from amplification of reference gene primers within the assay. To quantify the absolute abundance of each unique TCRbeta CDR3 rearrangement, sequence reads were collapsed and filtered. For each sample, productive Simpson clonality was calculated as the square root of Simpson's diversity index across productive rearrangements. TCRdb re-hosts the immuneACCESS table, in-frame sequences only. Its copies lack some clones; in the studies checked, an unresolved V gene accounts for under half of them, and the cause for the rest is not known. That table gives V, J and clone size, and the DNA gave D and trimming. The sample table records about 48,000 clones; about 83% of these occur just once. The ten top clones hold 5.9% of the sample.

Sequencing was done on a sample of peripheral blood. The rearranged segments are TRBV5-1 and TRBJ2-3, with 7 bases aligning to TRBD2. The TCR sequence derives from a woman aged 55-70 years with acute or convalescent COVID-19. This receptor has the CDR3 CASAWRGLNTDTQYF. The DNA sequence reads TGCGCCAGCGCTTGGAGGGGACTAAACACAGATACGCAGTATTTT. With all but the CDR3 taken from the reference TRBV5-1 and TRBJ2-3 genes, the full variable domain is: KAGVTQTPRYLIKTRGQQVTLSCSPISGHRSVSWYQQTPGQGLQFLFEYFSETQRNKGNFPGRFSGRQFSNSRSEMNVSTLELGDSALYLCASAWRGLNTDTQYFGPGTRLTVL.